This TCR beta chain was sequenced during a study of graft-versus-host responses after intestinal transplantation. As for the study in general: Recipients received multivisceral, liver-intestinal, or isolated intestinal transplants. Anti-thymocyte globulin induction was given to all recipients, followed by tacrolimus and steroids for around 3 years.

Germline V gene data show CDR1 as SGHTA and CDR2 as FQGNSA. The CDR3 extends over 15 amino acids. V was trimmed by 1 base and J by 1 base, leaving 10 bases between them. Turning to this clone: Its antigen remains unidentified. In the same sample, other DNA sequences code for this CDR3.

The assay was immunoSEQ multiplex PCR, and TCRdb's table has in-frame clones only and misses some. This sample has about 70,000 clones, with about 90% found just once. Overall study findings and caveats: Patients who carried graft-donor T cell macrochimerism also had high graft-versus-host to host-versus-graft clonal ratios in their allografts. Researchers found GvH clones in recipient marrow, and some showed up first in ileum or blood.

The V call is TRBV7-2, the J call TRBJ2-5, with a tentative D call TRBD2 (7 bases). The sample in question was unstimulated CD8+ T cells sorted from spleen or lymph node cells, obtained before transplant. The TCR comes from a human donor who was the organ donor for an intestinal transplant. CDR3 amino acids: CASSLGGGGQETQYF. CDR3 in DNA: TGTGCCAGCAGCTTAGGGGGGGGCGGCCAAGAGACCCAGTACTTC.